This record looks at one T cell receptor (beta chain) sequence and its context. The antigen remains undetermined. The V gene's germline CDR1 is MDHEN and CDR2 SYDVKM. V lost 5 bases to trimming and J lost 2 bases; unmatched junction nucleotides: 9. This CDR3 is built from 17 residues. With 60 Vbeta and 13 Jbeta primers, the PCR was carried out. The table came from immunoSEQ multiplex PCR; TCRdb's copy has only in-frame clones and leaves some out. The sample yields about 69,000 clones, around 74% seen once. The data were taken from a study of cytomegalovirus exposure and HLA in healthy donors. Overall study findings and caveats: In a later analysis, TCR association rates varied by HLA locus: DRB1 most, HLA-C fewest. The study recorded some 160 TCR beta chains that were cytomegalovirus-associated. Analyses of presence and absence presupposed an approximately uniform sequencing depth across donors.

This receptor was taken from a young woman in good health and CMV-seropositive. This rearrangement joins TRBV28 to TRBJ1-4, with 9 bases lining up with TRBD1. Sequencing was done on a sample of PBMCs. The CDR3 DNA reads TGTGCCAGCAGTCGCGGATACAGGGGGCCGACTAATGAAAAACTGTTTTTT. Protein sequence: CASSRGYRGPTNEKLFF.